This TCR beta chain was captured in a study of PD-1 blockade in classical Hodgkin lymphoma. General observations from the study: Partial responders and progressors had significantly lower baseline TCR diversity. Differences between repertoires have undefined causes, possibly disease activity or prior therapy.

Remarks on this clone: Its antigen remains unidentified.

The CDR3 runs 17 residues. Per the germline V gene, CDR1 is SGDLS and CDR2 is YYNGEE. V was shortened by 2 bases and J by 1 base, with 17 bases between the two germline ends. Specified time point: cycle 4 day 1 (C4D1), after less than seven weeks of nivolumab. Brentuximab vedotin exposure varied, and every patient relapsed after autologous stem cell transplantation. Sequenced by immunoSEQ multiplex PCR; TCRdb stores in-frame clones only, minus some. Of tens of thousands of clones listed, 90% were seen once; the top ten hold under 3.5%. The clonotype comes from a human donor with classical Hodgkin lymphoma. The sample was peripheral blood mononuclear cells (PBMCs), taken before the fourth cycle of nivolumab. The chain couples TRBV9 to TRBJ2-3; D perhaps matches TRBD2 (6 bases). The CDR3: CASSVHLVGEGTDTQYF. The CDR3, as DNA: TGTGCCAGCAGCGTTCACCTGGTAGGGGAGGGCACAGATACGCAGTATTTT. Looking up the rest from reference TRBV9 and TRBJ2-3 gives the full variable domain: DSGVTQTPKHLITATGQRVTLRCSPRSGDLSVYWYQQSLDQGLQFLIQYYNGEERAKGNILERFSAQQFPDLHSELNLSSLELGDSALYFCASSVHLVGEGTDTQYFGPGTRLTVL.